These T cell receptor beta chains were read from a single sample in a study of PD-1 blockade in classical Hodgkin lymphoma. The method was immunoSEQ multiplex PCR; TCRdb's version includes in-frame clones alone and lacks a portion of them. The table has about 17,000 clones, around 78% seen once. The sample consisted of CD4+ T cells from blood, taken before the fourth cycle of nivolumab. These receptors all stem from a human donor with classical Hodgkin lymphoma. Both conserved end residues are part of each CDR3. Fields, in order: J gene, V gene, CDR3 protein.

j_call: TRBJ2-1; v_call: TRBV5-4; cdr3_aa: CASSRSRQNNEQFF
j_call: TRBJ2-5; v_call: TRBV7-9; cdr3_aa: CASRIGTSIETQYF
j_call: TRBJ1-1; v_call: TRBV7-2; cdr3_aa: CASSFSVNTEAFF
j_call: TRBJ2-1; v_call: TRBV5-1; cdr3_aa: CASSANRAGGAYNEQFF
j_call: TRBJ2-6; v_call: TRBV2; cdr3_aa: CASSEARGPGANVLTF
j_call: TRBJ2-7; v_call: TRBV29-1; cdr3_aa: CSANRGLDEQYF
j_call: TRBJ2-1; v_call: TRBV5-1; cdr3_aa: CASSLLAYNEQFF
j_call: TRBJ1-2; v_call: TRBV25-1; cdr3_aa: CASSEPPGTGTAGYTF
j_call: TRBJ1-1; v_call: TRBV2; cdr3_aa: CASSSPTNTEAFF
j_call: TRBJ1-2; v_call: TRBV29-1; cdr3_aa: CSLGAEGYTF
j_call: TRBJ2-3; v_call: TRBV5-1; cdr3_aa: CASSSTGAADTQYF
j_call: TRBJ2-7; v_call: TRBV2; cdr3_aa: CASSPGQGTNEQYF
j_call: TRBJ1-2; v_call: TRBV19; cdr3_aa: CASSILTGGGINYGYTF
j_call: TRBJ1-1; v_call: TRBV6-5; cdr3_aa: CASSYSPGQGYPEAFF
j_call: TRBJ1-5; v_call: TRBV4-1; cdr3_aa: CASSLNPGTGGDQPQHF
j_call: TRBJ2-1; v_call: TRBV7-8; cdr3_aa: CASSNTQGAAYNEQFF
j_call: TRBJ1-5; v_call: TRBV5-6; cdr3_aa: CASSFDRVVIQPQHF
j_call: TRBJ1-6; v_call: TRBV7-9; cdr3_aa: CASSTSGRSSYNSPLHF
j_call: TRBJ1-1; v_call: TRBV9; cdr3_aa: CASSDDGVTEAFF
j_call: TRBJ2-5; v_call: TRBV13; cdr3_aa: CASSSGTGRETQYF
j_call: TRBJ2-3; v_call: TRBV10-3; cdr3_aa: CAISEQGEDTQYF
j_call: TRBJ2-7; v_call: TRBV7-9; cdr3_aa: CASSHNGPLYEQYF
j_call: TRBJ2-1; v_call: TRBV19; cdr3_aa: CASTDGGGQYNEQFF
j_call: TRBJ2-7; v_call: TRBV11-1; cdr3_aa: CASSLAGVSYEQYF
j_call: TRBJ2-7; v_call: TRBV28; cdr3_aa: CASSLVDRGGEQYF